These T cell receptor beta chains were read from a single sample in a study of T cell responses to AZD1222 COVID-19 vaccine. Repertoires were generated with immunoSEQ multiplex PCR, while TCRdb's copy carries only in-frame clones and drops some. In the table there are more than 85,000 clones, roughly nine tenths of which are singletons. This material consisted of peripheral blood, taken on day 0 of AZD1222 vaccination. The receptors here all came from an adult in good health. CDR3s include the opening cysteine and the closing phenylalanine or tryptophan. The D gene is left open where the match is weak. A row's size may be missing; if present it is once, few, many or a size class.

v_gene	abundance	j_gene	d_gene	CDR3nt	CDR3aa
TRBV19	NA	TRBJ1-5	TRBD1	TGTGCCAGTAGTAGGGACAGGGCCGGTCATCAGCCCCAGCATTTT	CASSRDRAGHQPQHF
TRBV5-1	NA	TRBJ1-1	TRBD1	TGCGCCAGCAGCAGGGGACAGCCTTTGAACACTGAAGCTTTCTTT	CASSRGQPLNTEAFF
TRBV10-3	NA	TRBJ2-5	NA	TGTGCCATCAGTGTGTCCGGGTTCCAAGAGACCCAGTACTTC	CAISVSGFQETQYF
TRBV5-6	NA	TRBJ2-2	TRBD2	TGTGCCAGCAGCTTACCGACTAGCGGGAGCAACACCGGGGAGCTGTTTTTT	CASSLPTSGSNTGELFF
TRBV19	NA	TRBJ1-1	TRBD1	TGTGCCAGTAGTCGACCCGCCGGGACAGGTCGAAACACTGAAGCTTTCTTT	CASSRPAGTGRNTEAFF
TRBV11-2	NA	TRBJ2-3	NA	TGTGCCAGCAGCTTCCGAACAGATACGCAGTATTTT	CASSFRTDTQYF
TRBV6-5	NA	TRBJ1-5	TRBD1	TGTGCCAGCAGTATGATGACAGGGGCGCAGCCCCAGCATTTT	CASSMMTGAQPQHF
TRBV3-1/TRBV3-2	NA	TRBJ2-7	NA	TGTGCCAGCAGTCTCGGCGACGAGCAGTACTTC	CASSLGDEQYF
TRBV3-1/TRBV3-2	NA	TRBJ1-2	NA	TGTGCCAGCAGAGCACAGGGTCCCAATGGCTACACCTTC	CASRAQGPNGYTF
TRBV30	NA	TRBJ2-1	TRBD2	TGTGCCTGGAGTGCACTAGCGGGGAGCAATGAGCAGTTCTTC	CAWSALAGSNEQFF
TRBV5-1	NA	TRBJ2-1	NA	TGCGCCAGCAGCTGGGACCAGAATGAGCAGTTCTTC	CASSWDQNEQFF
TRBV4-1	NA	TRBJ1-4	NA	TGCGCCAGCAGCCAAGTCTCCTCGAGGGAAAAACTGTTTTTT	CASSQVSSREKLFF
TRBV5-4	once	TRBJ2-1	NA	TGTGCCAGCAGCCCCCAGGGAAAGAGGTACAATGAGCAGTTCTTC	CASSPQGKRYNEQFF
TRBV19	NA	TRBJ1-1	TRBD1	TGTGCCAGTAGCGGAACAGGGGAATGGACTGAAGCTTTCTTT	CASSGTGEWTEAFF
TRBV30	NA	TRBJ1-2	TRBD1	TGTGCCTGGAGGATCCCCGGGACAGGGAACTATGGCTACACCTTC	CAWRIPGTGNYGYTF
TRBV4-2	once	TRBJ1-6	NA	TGTGCCAGCAGCCAAGATAAGGGGGTAGGATCACCCCTCCACTTT	CASSQDKGVGSPLHF
TRBV6-6	NA	TRBJ2-1	TRBD1	TGTGCCAGCAGTCCGACCGGGACAGGGGGCTACAATGAGCAGTTCTTC	CASSPTGTGGYNEQFF
TRBV12-3/TRBV12-4	NA	TRBJ1-5	NA	TGTGCCAGCAGTTTCCCGGGGCAGCCCCAGCATTTT	CASSFPGQPQHF
TRBV6-5	NA	TRBJ1-2	NA	TGTGCCAGCAGTTACTCACCTATAGCTAACTATGGCTACACCTTC	CASSYSPIANYGYTF
TRBV9	few	TRBJ2-3	NA	TGTGCCAGCAGCCCTCTGAGCGGGCTCACAGATACGCAGTATTTT	CASSPLSGLTDTQYF
TRBV2	NA	TRBJ2-3	NA	TGTGCCAGCAGTGGCGCGGGACCCACAGATACGCAGTATTTT	CASSGAGPTDTQYF
TRBV9	few	TRBJ2-1	TRBD2	TGTGCCAGCAGCGCCCGAGGCGGGACTAGCAATGAGCAGTTCTTC	CASSARGGTSNEQFF
TRBV12-3/TRBV12-4	NA	TRBJ1-5	NA	TGTGCCAGCACCCTTGAGGGGCACCAGCCCCAGCATTTT	CASTLEGHQPQHF
TRBV7-9	NA	TRBJ1-5	NA	TGTGCCAGCAGCCCCCGCGGGGTCGGGGATCAGCCCCAGCATTTT	CASSPRGVGDQPQHF
TRBV7-9	NA	TRBJ1-1	NA	TGTGCCAGCAGCCGCAGGTTGGAGAACACTGAAGCTTTCTTT	CASSRRLENTEAFF
TRBV30	NA	TRBJ1-1	TRBD1	TGTGCCTGGAGTCGGCCGGGACAGAGGCACATGAACACTGAAGCTTTCTTT	CAWSRPGQRHMNTEAFF
TRBV12-5	NA	TRBJ1-1	NA	TGTGCTAGTGGGTGGGCCAATCGCGGCTCTGAAGCTTTCTTT	CASGWANRGSEAFF
TRBV25-1	NA	TRBJ1-5	NA	TGTGCCAGCAGTGAATTGGTAAGCAATCAGCCCCAGCATTTT	CASSELVSNQPQHF
TRBV7-7	once	TRBJ2-7	NA	TGTGCCAGCAGCCAGGATGACAATCTAGAGCAGTACTTC	CASSQDDNLEQYF
TRBV19	NA	TRBJ1-4	NA	TGTGCCAGTAGTAAGGGCAGGGCAGGTGAAAAACTGTTTTTT	CASSKGRAGEKLFF
TRBV2	NA	TRBJ2-7	NA	TGTGCCAGCAGTGAAGCCACCTACGAGCAGTACTTC	CASSEATYEQYF
TRBV13	NA	TRBJ1-1	NA	TGTGCCAGCAGCTTTTTCACTGCTGAAGCTTTCTTT	CASSFFTAEAFF
TRBV5-6	NA	TRBJ1-2	NA	TGTGCCAGCAGCTTGGACAGTTATGGCTACACCTTC	CASSLDSYGYTF
TRBV10-3	NA	TRBJ2-5	NA	TGTGCCAGCAGGGGTGGGTCGGTCCAAGAGACCCAGTACTTC	CASRGGSVQETQYF
TRBV20-1	NA	TRBJ2-1	TRBD2	TGCAGTGCTAGTGGTTTAGCGGGAGTTGGCAATGAGCAGTTCTTC	CSASGLAGVGNEQFF
TRBV3-1/TRBV3-2	once	TRBJ1-6	NA	TGTGCCAGCAGCCAAGAGGGCCGGACGAGCTCCTATAATTCACCCCTCCACTTT	CASSQEGRTSSYNSPLHF
TRBV7-2	NA	TRBJ1-2	NA	TGTGCCAGCAGCTTGGGAAACTATGGCTACACCTTC	CASSLGNYGYTF
TRBV15	NA	TRBJ1-3	NA	TGTGCCACCAGCACCATGGCGGGGCCCTCTGGAAACACCATATATTTT	CATSTMAGPSGNTIYF
TRBV18	NA	TRBJ2-1	NA	TGTGCCAGCTCCCAGGGATCTGGATCCTACAATGAGCAGTTCTTC	CASSQGSGSYNEQFF
TRBV12-3/TRBV12-4	NA	TRBJ1-4	NA	TGTGCCAGCGGGCGATCTGAAAAACTGTTTTTT	CASGRSEKLFF
TRBV6-5	NA	TRBJ1-6	NA	TGTGCCAGTACGTGGGGGATATCCTTTAATTCACCCCTCCACTTT	CASTWGISFNSPLHF